This entry is about one TCR beta chain. Its antigen is unknown. This sample was included in a study of cytomegalovirus exposure and HLA in healthy donors. Whole-study context: Earlier work reported 100 million or so unique TCR beta sequences from some 170 million T cells. HLA-typed donors were the source of about 90 million unique TCRs held in an early data release. Study-level findings and limits: As immune exposure information, only CMV serostatus was available.

The PCR ran on 60 Vbeta and 13 Jbeta primers. Measured with immunoSEQ multiplex PCR; TCRdb has only the in-frame clones, and not every one. The repertoire consists of 170,000 or so clones, with roughly four fifths occurring once and the leading ten covering 1.6%. The sequenced sample was PBMCs. This clonotype originated in a man aged 50-60 years in good health and CMV-seronegative.

CDR3 residues: CASSPRGQGRDTEAFF. The DNA for the CDR3 is TGTGCCAGCAGCCCGAGAGGTCAGGGAAGGGATACTGAAGCTTTCTTT. The chain combines TRBV4-2 with TRBJ1-1, with D possibly being TRBD1 (5 bases). CDR1 is LGHNA and CDR2 is YNFKEQ in the germline V gene. This CDR3 has 16 amino acids. Trimming shortened V by 4 bases and J by 5 bases, and 20 bases separated the two germline ends.